This record looks at one T cell receptor beta chain sequence and its context. The record originates from a study of blood T cell repertoires in COVID-19. Measured with immunoSEQ multiplex PCR; TCRdb has only the in-frame clones, and not every one. The repertoire holds around 100,000 clones, approximately 90% seen once, with 17% in the top ten. Looked up from germline, CDR1 is SGHTA and CDR2 is FQGNSA. With 0 bases removed from V and 7 bases from J, the gap between germline ends came to 12 bases. This CDR3 is 15 amino acids long. This sequence originates from a woman of 80 years or more in a cohort sampled during active COVID-19. The rearrangement uses TRBV7-2 and TRBJ2-2, with D tentatively TRBD1 (5 bases). The source material was peripheral blood. Written as DNA, the CDR3 is TGTGCCAGCAGCTTAGCGCTTGGGGCATTCGGGGAGCTGTTTTTT. This encodes CASSLALGAFGELFF.